This TCR beta chain was obtained from a study of OX40 agonist ivuxolimab in advanced cancers. Study-level results: Expanded clones tended on average to be more numerous among CD8+ T cells than CD4+. Clonal expansion was among the lowest in partial responders at 0.1-3.0 mg/kg, especially CD8+. In a subset of nonresponders, normalized T-cell clonal expansion was also low.

Germline CDR1 is SGHRS and CDR2 is YFSETQ. Unmatched junction bases numbered 7, after V lost 5 bases and J lost 6 bases. The CDR3 sequence is 13 residues long. Details on this clone: What it recognizes is unknown.

Assay used: immunoSEQ multiplex PCR; TCRdb lists only in-frame clones, some missing. This table has roughly 29,000 clones, around 84% appearing once. The gene calls are TRBV5-1 and TRBJ2-7; 8 nucleotides agree with TRBD2. The source material was CD4+ or CD8+ T cells sorted from blood, sampled in a trial of the OX40 agonist ivuxolimab. This clonotype was obtained from an adult with an advanced solid tumor such as melanoma, head and neck, liver or kidney cancer. CDR3 region: CASRGLGEGEQYF. Here the CDR3 DNA reads TGCGCCAGCAGGGGACTAGGTGAGGGCGAGCAGTACTTC.